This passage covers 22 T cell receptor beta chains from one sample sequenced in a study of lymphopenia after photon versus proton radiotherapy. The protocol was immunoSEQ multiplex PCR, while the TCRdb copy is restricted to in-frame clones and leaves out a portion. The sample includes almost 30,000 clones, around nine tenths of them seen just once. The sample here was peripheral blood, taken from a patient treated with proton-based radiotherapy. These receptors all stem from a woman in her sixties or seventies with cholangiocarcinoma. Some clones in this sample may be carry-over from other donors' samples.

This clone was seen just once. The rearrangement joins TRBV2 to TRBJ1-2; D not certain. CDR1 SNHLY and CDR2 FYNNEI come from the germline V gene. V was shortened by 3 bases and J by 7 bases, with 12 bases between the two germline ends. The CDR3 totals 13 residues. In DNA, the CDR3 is TGTGCCAGCAGTGATGAGGGAGTAAGTGGCTACACCTTC. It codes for CASSDEGVSGYTF. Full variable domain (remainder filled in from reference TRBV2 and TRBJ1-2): EPEVTQTPSHQVTQMGQEVILRCVPISNHLYFYWYRQILGQKVEFLVSFYNNEISEKSEIFDDQFSVERPDGSNFTLKIRSTKLEDSAMYFCASSDEGVSGYTFGSGTRLTVV.

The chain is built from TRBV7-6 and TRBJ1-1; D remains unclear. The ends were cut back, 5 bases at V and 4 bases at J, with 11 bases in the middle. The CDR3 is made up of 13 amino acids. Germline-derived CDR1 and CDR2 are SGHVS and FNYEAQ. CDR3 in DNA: TGTGCCAGCAGCGTGACCCGTTTCACTGAAGCTTTCTTT. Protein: CASSVTRFTEAFF.

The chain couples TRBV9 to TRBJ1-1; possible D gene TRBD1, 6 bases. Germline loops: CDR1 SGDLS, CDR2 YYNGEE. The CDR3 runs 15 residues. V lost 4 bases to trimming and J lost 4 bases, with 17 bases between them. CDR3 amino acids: CASSSRSRGGTEAFF. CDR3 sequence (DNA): TGTGCCAGCAGCTCAAGAAGCAGGGGCGGCACTGAAGCTTTCTTT.

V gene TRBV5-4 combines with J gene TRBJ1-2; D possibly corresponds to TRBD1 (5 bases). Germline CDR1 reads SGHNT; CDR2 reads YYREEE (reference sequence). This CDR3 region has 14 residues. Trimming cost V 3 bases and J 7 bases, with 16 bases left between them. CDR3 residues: CASSWAQGAAGYTF. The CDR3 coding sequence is TGTGCCAGCAGCTGGGCCCAGGGAGCGGCTGGCTACACCTTC.

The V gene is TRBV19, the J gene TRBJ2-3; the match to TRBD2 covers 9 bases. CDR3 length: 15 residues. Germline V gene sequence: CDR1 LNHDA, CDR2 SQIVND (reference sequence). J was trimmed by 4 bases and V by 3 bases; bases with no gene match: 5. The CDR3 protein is CASSMVSGGSDTQYF. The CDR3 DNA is TGTGCCAGTAGTATGGTTAGCGGGGGATCAGATACGCAGTATTTT.

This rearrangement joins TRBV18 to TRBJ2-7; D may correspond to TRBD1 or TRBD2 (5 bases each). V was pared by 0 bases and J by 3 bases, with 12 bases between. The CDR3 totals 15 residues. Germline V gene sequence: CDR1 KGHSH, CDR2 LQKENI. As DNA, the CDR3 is TGTGCCAGCTCACCACCCGGGGCTATAGGCTACGAGCAGTACTTC. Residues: CASSPPGAIGYEQYF.

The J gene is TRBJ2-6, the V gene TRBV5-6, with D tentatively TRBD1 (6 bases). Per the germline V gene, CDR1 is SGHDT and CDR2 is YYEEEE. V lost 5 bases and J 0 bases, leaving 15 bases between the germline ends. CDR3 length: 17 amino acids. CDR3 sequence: CASRRDTFISGANVLTF. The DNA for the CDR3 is TGTGCCAGCAGACGGGACACCTTTATCTCTGGGGCCAACGTCCTGACTTTC. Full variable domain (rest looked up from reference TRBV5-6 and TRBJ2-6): DAGVTQSPTHLIKTRGQQVTLRCSPKSGHDTVSWYQQALGQGPQFIFQYYEEEERQRGNFPDRFSGHQFPNYSSELNVNALLLGDSALYLCASRRDTFISGANVLTFGAGSRLTVL.

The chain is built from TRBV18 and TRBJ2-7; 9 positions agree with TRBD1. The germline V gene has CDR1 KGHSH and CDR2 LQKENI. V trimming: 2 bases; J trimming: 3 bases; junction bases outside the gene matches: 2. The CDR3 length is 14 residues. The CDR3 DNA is TGTGCCAGCTCACCAGGGACAGGGAACTACGAGCAGTACTTC. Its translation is CASSPGTGNYEQYF.

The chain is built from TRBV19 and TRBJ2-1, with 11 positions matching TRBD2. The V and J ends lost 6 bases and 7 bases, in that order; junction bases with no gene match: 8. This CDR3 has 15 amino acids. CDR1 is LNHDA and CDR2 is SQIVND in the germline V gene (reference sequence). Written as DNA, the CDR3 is TGTGCCAGTAGCCTCACTAGCGGGAGTGGAAATGAGCAGTTCTTC. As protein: CASSLTSGSGNEQFF.

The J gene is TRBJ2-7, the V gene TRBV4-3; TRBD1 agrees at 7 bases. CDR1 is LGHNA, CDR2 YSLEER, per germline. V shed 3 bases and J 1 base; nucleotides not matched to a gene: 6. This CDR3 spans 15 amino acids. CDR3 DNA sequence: TGCGCCAGCAGCCATTACTGGGGACAGTCCTACGAGCAGTACTTC. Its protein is CASSHYWGQSYEQYF.

CDR3 DNA sequence: TGTGCCAGCAGTGTCCGAACAACTGAAGCTTTCTTT. This translates into CASSVRTTEAFF. The chain links TRBV13 to TRBJ1-1; D unresolved. The length of the CDR3 is 12 residues. In germline, CDR1 is PRHDT, CDR2 FYEKMQ (reference sequence). V lost 6 bases and J 5 bases, leaving 10 bases between the germline ends.

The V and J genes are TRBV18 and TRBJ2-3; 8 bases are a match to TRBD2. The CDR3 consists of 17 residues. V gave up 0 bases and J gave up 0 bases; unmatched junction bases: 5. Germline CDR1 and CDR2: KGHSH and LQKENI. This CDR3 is CASSPPNGRVSTDTQYF. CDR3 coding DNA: TGTGCCAGCTCACCACCGAACGGGAGGGTTAGCACAGATACGCAGTATTTT.

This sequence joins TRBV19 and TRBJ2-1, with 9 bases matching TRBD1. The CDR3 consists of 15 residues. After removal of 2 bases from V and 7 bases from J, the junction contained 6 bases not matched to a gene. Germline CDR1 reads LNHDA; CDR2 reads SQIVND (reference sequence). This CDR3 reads CASSILGQGQNEQFF. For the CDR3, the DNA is TGTGCCAGTAGTATATTGGGACAGGGTCAGAATGAGCAGTTCTTC. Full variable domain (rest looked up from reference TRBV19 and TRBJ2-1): DGGITQSPKYLFRKEGQNVTLSCEQNLNHDAMYWYRQDPGQGLRLIYYSQIVNDFQKGDIAEGYSVSREKKESFPLTVTSAQKNPTAFYLCASSILGQGQNEQFFGPGTRLTVL.

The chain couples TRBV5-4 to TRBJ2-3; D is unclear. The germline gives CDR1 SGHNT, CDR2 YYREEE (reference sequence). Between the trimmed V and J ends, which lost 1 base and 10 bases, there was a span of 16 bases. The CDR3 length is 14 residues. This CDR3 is CASSLSSTELSQYF. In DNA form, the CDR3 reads TGTGCCAGCAGCTTGTCTTCTACAGAGTTGTCGCAGTATTTT.

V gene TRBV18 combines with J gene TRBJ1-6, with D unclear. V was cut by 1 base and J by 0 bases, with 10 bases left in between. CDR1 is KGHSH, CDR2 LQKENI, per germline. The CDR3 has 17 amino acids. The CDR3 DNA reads TGTGCCAGCTCACCACAAGCGGGGAGCTCCTATAATTCACCCCTCCACTTT. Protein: CASSPQAGSSYNSPLHF.

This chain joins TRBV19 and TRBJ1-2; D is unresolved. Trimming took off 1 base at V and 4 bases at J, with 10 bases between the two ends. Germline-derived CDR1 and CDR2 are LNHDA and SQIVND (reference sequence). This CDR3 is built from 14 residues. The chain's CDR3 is CASSIVGDTYGYTF. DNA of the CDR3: TGTGCCAGTAGTATAGTTGGCGACACCTATGGCTACACCTTC.

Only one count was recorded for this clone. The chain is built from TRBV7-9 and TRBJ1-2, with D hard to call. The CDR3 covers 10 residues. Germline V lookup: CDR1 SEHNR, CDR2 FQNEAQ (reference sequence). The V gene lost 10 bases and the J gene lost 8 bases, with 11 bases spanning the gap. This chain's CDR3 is CATRGGGYTF. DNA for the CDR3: TGTGCCACCCGTGGCGGGGGCTACACCTTC. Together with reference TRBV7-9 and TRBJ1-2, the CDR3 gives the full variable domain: DTGVSQNPRHKITKRGQNVTFRCDPISEHNRLYWYRQTLGQGPEFLTYFQNEAQLEKSRLLSDRFSAERPKGSFSTLEIQRTEQGDSAMYLCATRGGGYTFGSGTRLTVV.

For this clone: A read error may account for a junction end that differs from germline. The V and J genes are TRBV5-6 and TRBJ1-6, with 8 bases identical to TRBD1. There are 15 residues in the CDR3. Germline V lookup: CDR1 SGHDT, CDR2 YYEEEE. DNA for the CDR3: TGTGCCAACAGCTTGCGTACAGGGGGAAATTCACCCCTCCACTTT. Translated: CANSLRTGGNSPLHF. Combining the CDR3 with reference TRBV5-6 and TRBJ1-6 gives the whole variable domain DAGVTQSPTHLIKTRGQQVTLRCSPKSGHDTVSWYQQALGQGPQFIFQYYEEEERQRGNFPDRFSGHQFPNYSSELNVNALLLGDSALYLCANSLRTGGNSPLHFGNGTRLTVT.

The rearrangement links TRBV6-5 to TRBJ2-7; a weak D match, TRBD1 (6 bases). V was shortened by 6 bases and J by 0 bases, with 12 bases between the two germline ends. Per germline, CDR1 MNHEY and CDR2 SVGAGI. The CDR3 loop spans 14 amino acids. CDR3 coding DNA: TGTGCCAGCAGCCGAGACAGGAGCTCCTACGAGCAGTACTTC. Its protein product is CASSRDRSSYEQYF.

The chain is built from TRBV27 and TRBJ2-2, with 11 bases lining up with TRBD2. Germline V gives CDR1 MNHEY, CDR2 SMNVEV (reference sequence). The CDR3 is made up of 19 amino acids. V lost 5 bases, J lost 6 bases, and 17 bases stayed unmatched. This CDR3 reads CASSPEPGLAGYFPGELFF. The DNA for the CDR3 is TGTGCCAGCAGTCCCGAACCCGGACTAGCGGGTTATTTTCCCGGGGAGCTGTTTTTT.

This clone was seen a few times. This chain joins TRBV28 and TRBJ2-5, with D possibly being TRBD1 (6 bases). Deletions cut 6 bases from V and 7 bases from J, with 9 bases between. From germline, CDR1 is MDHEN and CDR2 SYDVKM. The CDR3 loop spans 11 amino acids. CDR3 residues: CASSQGWTQYF. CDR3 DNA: TGTGCCAGCAGCCAGGGGTGGACCCAGTACTTC.

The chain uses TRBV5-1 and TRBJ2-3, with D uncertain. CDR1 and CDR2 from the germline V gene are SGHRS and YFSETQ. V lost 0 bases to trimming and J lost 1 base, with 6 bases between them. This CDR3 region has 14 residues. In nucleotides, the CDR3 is TGCGCCAGCAGCTTGGTGGACGGCACAGATACGCAGTATTTT. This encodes CASSLVDGTDTQYF.